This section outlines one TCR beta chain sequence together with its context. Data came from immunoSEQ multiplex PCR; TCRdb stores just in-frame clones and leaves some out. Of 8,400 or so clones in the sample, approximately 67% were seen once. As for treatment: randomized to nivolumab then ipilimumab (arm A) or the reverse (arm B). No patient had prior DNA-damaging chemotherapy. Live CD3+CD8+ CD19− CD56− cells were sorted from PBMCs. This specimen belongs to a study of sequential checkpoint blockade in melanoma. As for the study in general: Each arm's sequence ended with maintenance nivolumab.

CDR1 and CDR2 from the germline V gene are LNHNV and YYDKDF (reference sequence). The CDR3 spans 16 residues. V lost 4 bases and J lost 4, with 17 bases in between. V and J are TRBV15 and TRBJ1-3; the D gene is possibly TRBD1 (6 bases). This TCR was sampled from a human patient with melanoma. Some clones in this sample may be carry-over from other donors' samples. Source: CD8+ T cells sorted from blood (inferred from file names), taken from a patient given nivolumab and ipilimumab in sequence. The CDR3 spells CATSKGQGTSGNTIYF. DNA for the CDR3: TGTGCCACCAGCAAAGGCCAGGGGACGTCAGGAAACACCATATATTTT.